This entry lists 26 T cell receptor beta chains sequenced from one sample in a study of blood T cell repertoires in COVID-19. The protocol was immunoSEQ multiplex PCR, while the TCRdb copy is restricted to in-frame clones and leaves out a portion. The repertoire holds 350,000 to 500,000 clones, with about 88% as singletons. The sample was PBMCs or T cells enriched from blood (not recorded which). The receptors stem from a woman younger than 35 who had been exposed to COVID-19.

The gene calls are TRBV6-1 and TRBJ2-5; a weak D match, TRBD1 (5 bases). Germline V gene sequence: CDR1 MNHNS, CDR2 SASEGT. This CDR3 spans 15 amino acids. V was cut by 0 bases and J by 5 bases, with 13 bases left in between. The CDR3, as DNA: TGTGCCAGCAGTGAAGCATGGCAGAAGGGGGAGACCCAGTACTTC. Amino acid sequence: CASSEAWQKGETQYF.

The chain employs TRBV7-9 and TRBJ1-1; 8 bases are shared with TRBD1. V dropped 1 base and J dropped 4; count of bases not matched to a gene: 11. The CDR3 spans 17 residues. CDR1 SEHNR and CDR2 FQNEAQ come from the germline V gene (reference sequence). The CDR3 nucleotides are TGTGCCAGCAGCTTAGGTTCGGCAGGGGGCCGGGGCACTGAAGCTTTCTTT. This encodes CASSLGSAGGRGTEAFF.

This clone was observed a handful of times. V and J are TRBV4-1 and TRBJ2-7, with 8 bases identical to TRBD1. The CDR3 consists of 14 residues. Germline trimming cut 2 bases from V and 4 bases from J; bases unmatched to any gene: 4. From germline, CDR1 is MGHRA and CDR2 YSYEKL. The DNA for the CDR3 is TGCGCCAGCAGCCAACAAGACAGGGGATACGAGCAGTACTTC. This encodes CASSQQDRGYEQYF.

The CDR3 reads CASSQLGGSYEQYF. The DNA of the CDR3 is TGTGCCAGCAGCCAGCTAGGGGGCTCCTACGAGCAGTACTTC. The chain employs TRBV14 and TRBJ2-7, with TRBD1 as a possible D gene (6 bases). The germline V gene encodes CDR1 SGHDN and CDR2 FVKESK. Trimming left V 3 bases short and J 0 bases short, with 9 bases between. This CDR3 is built from 14 residues.

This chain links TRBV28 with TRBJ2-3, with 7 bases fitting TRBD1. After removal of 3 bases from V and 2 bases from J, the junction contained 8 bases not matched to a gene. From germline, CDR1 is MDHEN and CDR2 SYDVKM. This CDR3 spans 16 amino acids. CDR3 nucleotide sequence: TGTGCCAGCAGTTTCTACCGACAGGGACCCACAGATACGCAGTATTTT. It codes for CASSFYRQGPTDTQYF.

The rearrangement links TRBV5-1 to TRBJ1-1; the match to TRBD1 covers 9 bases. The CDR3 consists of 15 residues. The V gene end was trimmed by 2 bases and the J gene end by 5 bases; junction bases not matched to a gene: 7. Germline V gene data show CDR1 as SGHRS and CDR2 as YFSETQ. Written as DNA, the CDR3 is TGCGCCAGCAGCTTAACCCAGACAGGGGGGACTGAAGCTTTCTTT. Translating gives CASSLTQTGGTEAFF.

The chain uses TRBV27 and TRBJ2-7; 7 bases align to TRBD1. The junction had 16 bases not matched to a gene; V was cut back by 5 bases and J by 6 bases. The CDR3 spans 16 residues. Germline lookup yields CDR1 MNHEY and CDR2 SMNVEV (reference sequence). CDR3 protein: CASSAPMRGGEGEQYF. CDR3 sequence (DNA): TGTGCCAGCAGTGCCCCCATGAGAGGGGGCGAAGGCGAGCAGTACTTC.

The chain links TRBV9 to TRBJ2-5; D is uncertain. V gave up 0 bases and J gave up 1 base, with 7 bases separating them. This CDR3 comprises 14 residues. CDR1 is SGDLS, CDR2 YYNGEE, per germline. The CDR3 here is CASSVGSPQETQYF. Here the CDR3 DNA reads TGTGCCAGCAGCGTAGGCAGTCCCCAAGAGACCCAGTACTTC.

The CDR3 DNA reads as TGTGCCAGCAGCAAAGGGAAGACGGAGCTCCGGTCCTACGAGCAGTACTTC. Translating gives CASSKGKTELRSYEQYF. The V call is TRBV21-1, the J call TRBJ2-7; the table's D call, TRBD2, was not checked against the DNA. TRBV21-1 represents a pseudogene. The CDR3 spans 17 residues.

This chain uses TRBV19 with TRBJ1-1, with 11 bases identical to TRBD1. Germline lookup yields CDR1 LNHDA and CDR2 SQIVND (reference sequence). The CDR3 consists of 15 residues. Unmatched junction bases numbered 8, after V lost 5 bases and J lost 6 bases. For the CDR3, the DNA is TGTGCCAGTAGTTCCCCGGGACAGGGGGTTGCTGAAGCTTTCTTT. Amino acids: CASSSPGQGVAEAFF.

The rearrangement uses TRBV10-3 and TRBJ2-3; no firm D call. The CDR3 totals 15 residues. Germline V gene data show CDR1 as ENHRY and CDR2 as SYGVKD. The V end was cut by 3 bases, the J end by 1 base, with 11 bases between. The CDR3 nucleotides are TGTGCCATCAGTGAAGACATTACTGGCACAGATACGCAGTATTTT. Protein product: CAISEDITGTDTQYF.

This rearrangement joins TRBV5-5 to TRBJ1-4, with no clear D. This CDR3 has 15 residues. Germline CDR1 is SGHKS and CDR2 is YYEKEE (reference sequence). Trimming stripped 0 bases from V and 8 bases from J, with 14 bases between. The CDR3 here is CASSLVEGGREKLFF. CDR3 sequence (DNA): TGTGCCAGCAGCTTGGTTGAGGGAGGAAGGGAAAAACTGTTTTTT.

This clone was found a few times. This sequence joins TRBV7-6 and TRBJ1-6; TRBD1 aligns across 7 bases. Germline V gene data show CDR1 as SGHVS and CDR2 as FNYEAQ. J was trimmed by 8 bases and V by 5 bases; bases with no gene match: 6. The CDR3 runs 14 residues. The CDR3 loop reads CASSEGQNDSPLHF. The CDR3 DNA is TGTGCCAGCAGCGAGGGACAGAATGATTCACCCCTCCACTTT.

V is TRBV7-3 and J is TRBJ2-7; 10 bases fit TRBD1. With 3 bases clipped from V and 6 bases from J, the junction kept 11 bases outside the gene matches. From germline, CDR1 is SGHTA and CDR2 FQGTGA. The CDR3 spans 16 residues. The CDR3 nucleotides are TGTGCCAGCAGCTTGAACCGGGACAGGGGTATAAGCGAGCAGTACTTC. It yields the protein CASSLNRDRGISEQYF.

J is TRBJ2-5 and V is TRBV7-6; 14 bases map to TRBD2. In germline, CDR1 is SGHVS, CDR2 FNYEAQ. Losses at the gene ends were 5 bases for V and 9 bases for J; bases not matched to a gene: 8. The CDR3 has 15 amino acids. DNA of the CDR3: TGTGCCAGCAGCCCTGCGGGACTAGCGGGGGAGGCCCAGTACTTC. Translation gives CASSPAGLAGEAQYF. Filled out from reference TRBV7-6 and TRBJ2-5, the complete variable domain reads GAGVSQSPRYKVTKRGQDVALRCDPISGHVSLYWYRQALGQGPEFLTYFNYEAQQDKSGLPNDRFSAERPEGSISTLTIQRTEQRDSAMYRCASSPAGLAGEAQYFGPGTRLLVL.

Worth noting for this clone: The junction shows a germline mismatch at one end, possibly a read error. The CDR3 sequence is CASSEREGVF. CDR3 coding DNA: TGTGCCAGCAGTGAACGGGAGGGGGTGTTT. This chain links TRBV6-1 with TRBJ1-1, with a tentative D call TRBD1 (6 bases). Germline-derived CDR1 and CDR2 are MNHNS and SASEGT. The CDR3 length is 10 residues.

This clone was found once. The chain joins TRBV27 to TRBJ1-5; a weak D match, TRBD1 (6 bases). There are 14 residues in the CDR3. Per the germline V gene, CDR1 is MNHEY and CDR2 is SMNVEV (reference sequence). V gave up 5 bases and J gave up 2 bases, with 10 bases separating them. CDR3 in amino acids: CASSGGLGNQPQHF. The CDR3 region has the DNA TGTGCCAGCAGTGGGGGCCTGGGCAATCAGCCCCAGCATTTT.

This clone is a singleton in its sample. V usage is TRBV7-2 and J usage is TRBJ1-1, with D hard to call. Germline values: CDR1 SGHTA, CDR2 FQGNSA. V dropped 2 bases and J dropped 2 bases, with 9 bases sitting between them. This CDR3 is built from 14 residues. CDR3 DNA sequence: TGTGCCAGCAGCTTATCCCCGGTAAACACTGAAGCTTTCTTT. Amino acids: CASSLSPVNTEAFF.

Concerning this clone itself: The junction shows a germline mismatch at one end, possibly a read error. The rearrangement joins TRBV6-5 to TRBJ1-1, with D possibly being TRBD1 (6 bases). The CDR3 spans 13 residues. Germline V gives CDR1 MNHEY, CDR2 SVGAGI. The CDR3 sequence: CATSRTENTEAFF. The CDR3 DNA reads TGTGCCACCAGTCGGACAGAGAACACTGAAGCTTTCTTT.

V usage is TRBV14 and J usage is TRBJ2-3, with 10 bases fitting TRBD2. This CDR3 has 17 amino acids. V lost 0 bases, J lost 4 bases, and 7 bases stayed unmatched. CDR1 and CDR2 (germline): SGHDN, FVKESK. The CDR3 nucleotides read TGTGCCAGCAGCCAAGATCGCTCTAGCGGGAGCTCAGATACGCAGTATTTT. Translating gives CASSQDRSSGSSDTQYF. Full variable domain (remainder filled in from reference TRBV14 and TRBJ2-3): EAGVTQFPSHSVIEKGQTVTLRCDPISGHDNLYWYRRVMGKEIKFLLHFVKESKQDESGMPNNRFLAERTGGTYSTLKVQPAELEDSGVYFCASSQDRSSGSSDTQYFGPGTRLTVL.

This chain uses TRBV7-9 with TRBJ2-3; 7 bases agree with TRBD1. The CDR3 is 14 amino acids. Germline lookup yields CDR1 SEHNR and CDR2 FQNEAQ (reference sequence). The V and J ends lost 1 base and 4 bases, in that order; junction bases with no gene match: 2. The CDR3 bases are TGTGCCAGCAGCTTAGTAGGGGGCGCAGATACGCAGTATTTT. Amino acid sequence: CASSLVGGADTQYF.

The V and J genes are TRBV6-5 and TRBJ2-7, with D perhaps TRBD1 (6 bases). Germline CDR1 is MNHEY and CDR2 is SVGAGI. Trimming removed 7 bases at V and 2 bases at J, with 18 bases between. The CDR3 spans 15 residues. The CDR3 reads CASTPSGTPTYEQYF. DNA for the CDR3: TGTGCCAGCACTCCTAGTGGGACACCGACCTACGAGCAGTACTTC.

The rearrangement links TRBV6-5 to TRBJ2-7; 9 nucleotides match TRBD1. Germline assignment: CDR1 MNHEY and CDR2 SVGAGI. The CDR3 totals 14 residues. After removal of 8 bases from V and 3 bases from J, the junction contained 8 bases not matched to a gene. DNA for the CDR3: TGTGCCAGCTCCCGGGACAGGGACAGCTACGAGCAGTACTTC. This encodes CASSRDRDSYEQYF.

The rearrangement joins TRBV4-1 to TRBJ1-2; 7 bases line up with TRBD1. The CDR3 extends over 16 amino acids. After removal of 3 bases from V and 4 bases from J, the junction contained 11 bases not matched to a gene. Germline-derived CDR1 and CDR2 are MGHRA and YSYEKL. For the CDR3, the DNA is TGCGCCAGCAGCCATTCGCTCCGGGACAGCTCCTATGGCTACACCTTC. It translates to CASSHSLRDSSYGYTF.

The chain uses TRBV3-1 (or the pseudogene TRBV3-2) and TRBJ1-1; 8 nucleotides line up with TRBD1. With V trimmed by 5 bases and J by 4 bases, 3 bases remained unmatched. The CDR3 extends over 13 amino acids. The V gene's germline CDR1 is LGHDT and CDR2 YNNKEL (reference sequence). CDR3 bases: TGTGCCAGCAGCGACAGGGGTAGCACTGAAGCTTTCTTT. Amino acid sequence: CASSDRGSTEAFF.

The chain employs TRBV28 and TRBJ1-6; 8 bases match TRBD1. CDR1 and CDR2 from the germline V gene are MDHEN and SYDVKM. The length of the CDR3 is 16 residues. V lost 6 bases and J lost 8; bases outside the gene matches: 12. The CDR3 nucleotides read TGTGCCAGCAGGTCGTCACAGACAGGGGTTTATTCACCCCTCCACTTT. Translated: CASRSSQTGVYSPLHF.